This T cell receptor beta chain is drawn from a study of CD8 T cells in ankylosing spondylitis. The study, taken as a whole, reports: Researchers report that disease-linked clones proved CD8+ and relatively rare in peripheral blood. Ankylosing spondylitis blood appeared to carry a characteristic TCR beta motif of roughly eight highly homologous variants. It was reported that disease-linked clones were significantly enriched in matched ankylosing spondylitis synovial fluid.

This clonotype was recorded many times. Its target is not known. The germline V gene has CDR1 SGHVS and CDR2 FNYEAQ. Trimming at V came to 5 bases and at J to 5 bases, leaving 8 bases not matched to a gene. The CDR3 is 14 residues long. MiXCR, applied by TCRdb to the 5' RACE reads, yields one record per CDR3 protein. The sample records 500,000 to 550,000 distinct CDR3 sequences, roughly 12% being singletons. Sequencing used blood, either unsorted or a sorted T cell fraction (not recorded which). This TCR was recovered from a male donor with ankylosing spondylitis. The rearrangement links TRBV7-6 to TRBJ1-1; 7 positions match TRBD1. The CDR3 protein is CASSTRQGGTEAFF. The CDR3 DNA is TGTGCCAGCAGCACTCGACAGGGTGGAACTGAAGCTTTCTTT. Using reference TRBV7-6 and TRBJ1-1 for the parts outside the CDR3, the full variable domain is GAGVSQSPRYKVTKRGQDVALRCDPISGHVSLYWYRQALGQGPEFLTYFNYEAQQDKSGLPNDRFSAERPEGSISTLTIQRTEQRDSAMYRCASSTRQGGTEAFFGQGTRLTVV.